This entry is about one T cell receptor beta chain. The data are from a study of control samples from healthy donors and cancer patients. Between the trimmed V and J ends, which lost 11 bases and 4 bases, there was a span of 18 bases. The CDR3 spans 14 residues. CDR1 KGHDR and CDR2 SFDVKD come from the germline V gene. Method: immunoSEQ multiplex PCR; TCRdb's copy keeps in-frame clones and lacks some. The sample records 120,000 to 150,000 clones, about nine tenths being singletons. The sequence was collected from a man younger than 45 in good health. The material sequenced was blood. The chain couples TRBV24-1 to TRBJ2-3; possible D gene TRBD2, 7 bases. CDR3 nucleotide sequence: TGTGCCAAACGACAAGGGGGGGGTGCAGATACGCAGTATTTT. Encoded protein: CAKRQGGGADTQYF.